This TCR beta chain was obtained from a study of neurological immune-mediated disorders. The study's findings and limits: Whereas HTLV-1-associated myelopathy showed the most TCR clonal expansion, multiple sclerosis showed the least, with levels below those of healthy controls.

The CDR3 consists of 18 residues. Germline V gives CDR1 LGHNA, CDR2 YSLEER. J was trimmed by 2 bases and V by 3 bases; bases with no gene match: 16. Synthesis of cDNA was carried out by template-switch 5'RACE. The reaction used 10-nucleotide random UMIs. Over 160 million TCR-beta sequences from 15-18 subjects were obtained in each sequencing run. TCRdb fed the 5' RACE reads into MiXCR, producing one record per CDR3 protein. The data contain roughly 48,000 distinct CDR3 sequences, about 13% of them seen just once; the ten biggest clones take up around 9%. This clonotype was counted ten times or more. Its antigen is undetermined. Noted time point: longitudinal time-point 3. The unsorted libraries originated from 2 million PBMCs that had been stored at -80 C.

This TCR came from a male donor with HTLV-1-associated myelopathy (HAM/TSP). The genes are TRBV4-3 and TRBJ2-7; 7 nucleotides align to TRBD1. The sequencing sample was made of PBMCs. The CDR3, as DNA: TGCGCCAGCAGCCAGAAACTGCCGTCGGGACAGCGAGCCTACGAGCAGTACTTC. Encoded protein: CASSQKLPSGQRAYEQYF.